Shown below are 21 T cell receptor beta chains from a single sample sequenced in a study of blood T cells in healthy people across ages (dated by TCRdb to between 2015 and 2017). Library preparation was by 5' RACE. TCRdb records Illumina HiSeq 2500 as the sequencer. The second PCR ran for roughly 7 to 12 cycles and used a J-beta primer mix along with a sample-barcoded 5' primer. The public reads were reprocessed in TCRdb via fastp at Q25 and MiXCR, keeping in-frame beta chains. One record per CDR3 amino acid sequence lists the most common genes and DNA. This sample gives 1.5 million to 2 million distinct CDR3 sequences in total; around half of them show up just once. The ten largest clones capture approximately 2% of the sample. Source material: blood. Receptors originate from a woman between 40 and 55 years old in good health.

This chain links TRBV20-1 with TRBJ2-1; D possibly corresponds to TRBD1 (6 bases). Germline-derived CDR1 and CDR2 are DFQATT and SNEGSKA (reference sequence). The CDR3 is 13 amino acids. CDR3 nucleotide sequence: TGCACCAGCCGGGACAACCTCTACAATGAGCAGTTCTTC. Its translation is CTSRDNLYNEQFF.

This clonotype occurred a few times. The chain carries TRBV20-1 and TRBJ1-2; 7 bases match TRBD1. This CDR3 spans 13 amino acids. V lost 3 bases to trimming and J lost 5 bases; unmatched junction nucleotides: 6. Germline lookup yields CDR1 DFQATT and CDR2 SNEGSKA (reference sequence). The CDR3 sequence is CSASGDRDYGYTF. CDR3 DNA: TGCAGTGCTAGTGGCGACAGGGATTATGGCTACACCTTC.

V is TRBV29-1 and J is TRBJ1-2; 9 nucleotides align to TRBD1. The germline CDR1 and CDR2 sequences are SQVTM and ANQGSEA. Trimming removed 1 base from V and 3 bases from J; junction bases left unmatched: 3. CDR3 length: 14 residues. The DNA of the CDR3 is TGCAGCGTTGAAGCGACAGGGGGTTACTATGGCTACACCTTC. Amino acid sequence: CSVEATGGYYGYTF.

The CDR3 spells CASSADRGLDIQYF. As DNA, the CDR3 is TGTGCCAGCAGTGCGGACAGGGGGCTTGACATTCAGTACTTC. The chain recombines TRBV6-1 with TRBJ2-4; 11 bases are a match to TRBD1. Germline values: CDR1 MNHNS, CDR2 SASEGT. CDR3 length: 14 amino acids. The trim removed 4 bases at V and 8 bases at J, leaving 4 bases unmatched.

This clonotype was detected only a few times. The chain joins TRBV6-1 to TRBJ1-2; maybe TRBD1 (6 bases). The germline V gene has CDR1 MNHNS and CDR2 SASEGT. V shed 2 bases and J shed 6 bases, with 10 bases lying between them. CDR3 length: 13 amino acids. CDR3 region: CASSEQGLHGYTF. The CDR3 coding sequence is TGTGCCAGCAGTGAACAGGGGTTGCATGGCTACACCTTC.

This clonotype has only a few counts. The chain links TRBV6-1 to TRBJ1-1; D is perhaps TRBD1 (6 bases). Trimming shortened V by 3 bases and J by 1 base, and 15 bases separated the two germline ends. The germline V gene has CDR1 MNHNS and CDR2 SASEGT. This CDR3 contains 16 residues. CDR3: CASSDRRSTGNTEAFF. The CDR3 DNA reads as TGTGCCAGCAGTGACCGACGATCGACAGGGAACACTGAAGCTTTCTTT.

The rearrangement links TRBV5-1 to TRBJ2-1; 7 bases map to TRBD2. This CDR3 comprises 12 residues. The germline V gene encodes CDR1 SGHRS and CDR2 YFSETQ. The J segment lost 8 bases and the V segment lost 4 bases, leaving 3 bases of the junction unmatched. The CDR3 nucleotides are TGCGCCAGCAGCGGACTAGACTATGAGCAGTTCTTC. Protein: CASSGLDYEQFF.

The chain has TRBV6-5 and TRBJ2-3; D is perhaps TRBD2 (7 bases). CDR1 and CDR2 (germline): MNHEY, SVGAGI. Trimming took off 2 bases at V and 4 bases at J, with 19 bases between the two ends. The CDR3 length is 17 residues. Here the CDR3 reads CASSYPRGRGAADTQYF. The DNA for the CDR3 is TGTGCCAGCAGTTACCCAAGAGGCCGGGGGGCGGCAGATACGCAGTATTTT.

This clonotype came up a few times. For the CDR3, the DNA is TGTGCCAGCAGCTTAACGGGCCAGCGGGGGTATGATACGCAGTATTTT. Residues: CASSLTGQRGYDTQYF. The gene calls are TRBV7-3 and TRBJ2-3; 8 positions agree with TRBD2. Germline V lookup: CDR1 SGHTA, CDR2 FQGTGA. This CDR3 region has 16 residues. V lost 0 bases and J lost 6; bases outside the gene matches: 8.

There are a few counts of this clonotype. The V gene is TRBV10-3, the J gene TRBJ1-2, with D tentatively TRBD1 (6 bases). Germline-derived CDR1 and CDR2 are ENHRY and SYGVKD. V lost 10 bases and J lost 4, with 19 bases in between. The CDR3 is made up of 14 amino acids. The DNA for the CDR3 is TGTGCCAGCACGGGGGACACGGCTTTCTATGGCTACACCTTC. Translation gives CASTGDTAFYGYTF.

The gene calls are TRBV7-3 and TRBJ2-1, with 8 bases lining up with TRBD2. There are 17 residues in the CDR3. The V gene's germline CDR1 is SGHTA and CDR2 FQGTGA. V dropped 1 base and J dropped 7; count of bases not matched to a gene: 12. The CDR3: CASSLRGFGGGANEQFF. Written as DNA, the CDR3 is TGTGCCAGCAGCTTAAGGGGGTTCGGGGGGGGCGCGAATGAGCAGTTCTTC.

This chain links TRBV6-2 or TRBV6-3 with TRBJ1-2; D unresolved. Germline-derived CDR1 and CDR2 are MNHEY and SVGEGT. The CDR3 has 17 amino acids. The germline V and J ends were trimmed by 0 bases and 2 bases, with 16 bases remaining between them. This CDR3 is CASSYSQRGDINYGYTF. For the CDR3, the DNA is TGTGCCAGCAGTTACTCCCAGCGTGGAGACATCAACTATGGCTACACCTTC.

The chain combines TRBV7-8 with TRBJ1-4; no firm D call. Trimming cost V 5 bases and J 7 bases, with 14 bases left between them. This CDR3 comprises 14 residues. CDR1 and CDR2 from the germline V gene are SGHVS and FQNEAQ. CDR3 region: CASSPIETTEKLFF. CDR3 nucleotide sequence: TGTGCCAGCAGCCCGATAGAGACGACTGAAAAACTGTTTTTT.

This clonotype was observed a handful of times. The V call is TRBV5-1, the J call TRBJ1-2; D not resolved. This CDR3 spans 15 amino acids. Germline V lookup: CDR1 SGHRS, CDR2 YFSETQ. Trimming left V 4 bases short and J 0 bases short, with 13 bases between. CDR3 loop: CASSLGAQANYGYTF. The CDR3 DNA reads as TGCGCCAGCAGCCTGGGTGCACAAGCTAACTATGGCTACACCTTC. The full variable domain, rest sourced from reference TRBV5-1 and TRBJ1-2, is KAGVTQTPRYLIKTRGQQVTLSCSPISGHRSVSWYQQTPGQGLQFLFEYFSETQRNKGNFPGRFSGRQFSNSRSEMNVSTLELGDSALYLCASSLGAQANYGYTFGSGTRLTVV.

The chain couples TRBV14 to TRBJ2-1, with TRBD1 identical over 7 bases. J gave up 2 bases and V 1 base, and 2 bases lay outside the gene matches. This CDR3 region has 15 residues. Per the germline V gene, CDR1 is SGHDN and CDR2 is FVKESK. In DNA form, the CDR3 reads TGTGCCAGCAGCCAAGCGCAGGGGGCCTACAATGAGCAGTTCTTC. Amino acids: CASSQAQGAYNEQFF.

The J gene is TRBJ1-2, the V gene TRBV7-9, with 9 bases matching TRBD1. The germline V gene has CDR1 SEHNR and CDR2 FQNEAQ (reference sequence). J gave up 2 bases and V 1 base, and 5 bases lay outside the gene matches. The CDR3 runs to 16 residues. This CDR3 is CASSLGGTGRNYGYTF. The CDR3 nucleotides are TGTGCCAGCAGCTTAGGGGGGACAGGGAGGAACTATGGCTACACCTTC.

This chain joins TRBV7-2 and TRBJ2-3; no reliable D call. The V gene's germline CDR1 is SGHTA and CDR2 FQGNSA. V was cut by 6 bases and J by 2 bases, with 21 bases left in between. This CDR3 spans 17 amino acids. The chain's CDR3 is CASSLTIRVSLTDTQYF. The DNA for the CDR3 is TGTGCCAGCAGTTTAACAATTAGGGTTTCCCTCACAGATACGCAGTATTTT. The full variable domain, its missing parts supplied by reference TRBV7-2 and TRBJ2-3, is GAGVSQSPSNKVTEKGKDVELRCDPISGHTALYWYRQSLGQGLEFLIYFQGNSAPDKSGLPSDRFSAERTGGSVSTLTIQRTQQEDSAVYLCASSLTIRVSLTDTQYFGPGTRLTVL.

This chain uses TRBV27 with TRBJ2-7; 8 bases are a match to TRBD1. CDR3 length equals 16 residues. V lost 8 bases, J lost 0 bases, and 12 bases stayed unmatched. The V gene's germline CDR1 is MNHEY and CDR2 SMNVEV (reference sequence). CDR3 in DNA: TGTGCCAGCCGGTTGGAACAGGGGGAGGACTCCTACGAGCAGTACTTC. Residues: CASRLEQGEDSYEQYF.

The chain couples TRBV29-1 to TRBJ2-5, with a possible D match to TRBD1 (6 bases). The CDR3 spans 13 residues. The V gene lost 7 bases and the J gene lost 0 bases, with 12 bases spanning the gap. Germline lookup yields CDR1 SQVTM and CDR2 ANQGSEA. This chain's CDR3 is CSGGDTNQETQYF. In DNA, the CDR3 is TGCAGCGGAGGGGACACCAACCAAGAGACCCAGTACTTC.

V is TRBV9 and J is TRBJ2-1; no clear D. In germline, CDR1 is SGDLS, CDR2 YYNGEE. The CDR3 is 14 residues long. The V end lost 0 bases, the J end lost 5 bases, and 9 bases lay between the germline ends. CDR3 amino acids: CASSVASFDNEQFF. For the CDR3, the DNA is TGTGCCAGCAGCGTAGCGAGTTTCGACAATGAGCAGTTCTTC.

This clonotype showed up just a few times. The rearrangement links TRBV28 to TRBJ2-7, with D maybe TRBD1 (6 bases). Looked up from germline, CDR1 is MDHEN and CDR2 is SYDVKM. CDR3 size: 18 residues. Between the trimmed V and J ends, which lost 7 bases and 2 bases, there was a span of 27 bases. The CDR3 DNA reads as TGTGCCAGCACCACCCCGGCCCAGGGACATGTAATGACCTACGAGCAGTACTTC. Its protein product is CASTTPAQGHVMTYEQYF.